This T cell receptor beta chain comes out of a study of technical replicates of blood from a handful of donors. The V end was cut by 2 bases, the J end by 6 bases, with 14 bases between. The CDR3 runs 15 residues. CDR1 is LNHDA and CDR2 is SQIVND in the germline V gene (reference sequence). The protocol was immunoSEQ multiplex PCR, while the TCRdb copy is restricted to in-frame clones and leaves out a portion. The sample has about 80,000 clones; around 90% are singletons. The chain employs TRBV19 and TRBJ1-5; tentatively, D is TRBD1 (6 bases). This TCR derives from a human donor in good health. Sequenced input: T cells isolated from PBMCs. CDR3 in DNA: TGTGCCAGTAGTATAAATACAGGGAACCCTCAGCCCCAGCATTTT. The encoded protein is CASSINTGNPQPQHF.